This record concerns one T cell receptor beta chain sequence. The sample has other DNA sequences that encode this CDR3 too. Primers included in the PCR were 60 Vbeta and 13 Jbeta primers. Using immunoSEQ multiplex PCR, the repertoire was profiled, and TCRdb retains in-frame clones only, with some absent. The sample records under 150,000 clones, around 83% being singletons. At collection, donors were nominally healthy, but unrecorded immune exposures were probable. Trimming took 8 bases from V and 6 from J, leaving 14 bases between them. CDR1 is SGHRS and CDR2 is YFSETQ in the germline V gene. The CDR3 consists of 13 residues. The entry originates in a study of cytomegalovirus exposure and HLA in healthy donors.

J is TRBJ2-2 and V is TRBV5-1; D gene uncertain. The sample taken for sequencing was PBMCs. This receptor was identified in a young woman in good health and CMV-seropositive. CDR3 nucleotide sequence: TGCGCCAGTAGCAGCCTAGAAGCCGGGGAGCTGTTTTTT. This translates into CASSSLEAGELFF.